This T cell receptor beta chain was recovered during a study of blood T cells in healthy people across ages. Study-wide points: Age brought a roughly linear fall in TCR beta diversity measured per million T cells. Greater diversity and more naive CD4+ cells were seen in long-lived donors than in aged donors. Lack of knowledge of donor CMV status possibly confounded expanded clonotype changes.

This CDR3 is 18 amino acids long. The V and J ends lost 0 bases and 0 bases, in that order; junction bases with no gene match: 7. CDR1 SGHRS and CDR2 YFSETQ come from the germline V gene. A J-beta primer mix and a sample-barcoded 5' primer were used in a second PCR of about 7 to 12 cycles. Using its own MiXCR run on the 5' RACE reads, TCRdb lists one record per CDR3 protein. The sample comprises about 1.6 million distinct CDR3 sequences, about 31% of which are singletons, and roughly 10% rests with the top ten. The study isolated at least 6.5 million PBMCs from each sample. As to this clonotype: Its antigen is still unknown.

This receptor was obtained from a woman aged 25 to 39 in good health. V usage is TRBV5-1 and J usage is TRBJ2-1, with 9 bases lining up with TRBD2. The sample comprised blood. CDR3 coding DNA: TGCGCCAGCAGCTTGGGGGGTAGCGGGGGACTCTCCTACAATGAGCAGTTCTTC. This codes for CASSLGGSGGLSYNEQFF.